These 3 T cell receptor beta chains came from one sample sequenced in a study of blood T cell repertoires in COVID-19. Profiled with immunoSEQ multiplex PCR; TCRdb holds only in-frame clones, not every one. Of about 300,000 clones detected, about nine tenths appear once; the ten largest clones hold about 7%. The sequenced material came from peripheral blood. The receptor source for this set is a woman aged 25-40 years who had recovered from COVID-19.

This chain links TRBV11-1 with TRBJ1-1, with a weak D call TRBD1 (6 bases). CDR1 and CDR2 from the germline V gene are SGHAT and FQDESV (reference sequence). There are 14 residues in the CDR3. Trimming pared 1 base from V and 1 base from J, leaving 7 bases between. The CDR3 DNA sequence: TGTGCCAGCAGCTTAGACAGGGCGAACACTGAAGCTTTCTTT. It yields the protein CASSLDRANTEAFF.

The chain has TRBV7-3 and TRBJ1-2; D possibly corresponds to TRBD1 (6 bases). The germline V gene encodes CDR1 SGHTA and CDR2 FQGTGA. V lost 2 bases to trimming and J lost 5 bases, with 9 bases between them. The CDR3 totals 13 residues. The CDR3 coding sequence is TGTGCCAGCAGCTTAGCCAGGGGATATGGCTACACCTTC. This gives the protein CASSLARGYGYTF.

This chain links TRBV10-3 with TRBJ2-3, with TRBD2 as a possible D gene (6 bases). This CDR3 contains 14 residues. The germline V gene has CDR1 ENHRY and CDR2 SYGVKD. Between the trimmed V and J ends, which lost 4 bases and 0 bases, there was a span of 8 bases. The CDR3, as DNA: TGTGCCATCAGTGGCGGGACTAGCACAGATACGCAGTATTTT. Amino acids: CAISGGTSTDTQYF.